This T cell receptor beta chain was obtained from a study of T cell responses to AZD1222 COVID-19 vaccine. The table came from immunoSEQ multiplex PCR; TCRdb's copy has only in-frame clones and leaves some out. The sample has around 100,000 clones, about 85% seen once. Germline CDR1 and CDR2: SGHRS and YFSETQ. V dropped 3 bases and J dropped 5 bases, with 11 bases sitting between them. The CDR3 totals 13 residues. The source is an adult in good health. The chain has TRBV5-1 and TRBJ1-1; possible D gene TRBD1, 6 bases. Sample: peripheral blood, taken on day 0 of AZD1222 vaccination. The CDR3 loop is CASSSTGKTEAFF. DNA of the CDR3: TGCGCCAGCAGCTCCACAGGGAAAACTGAAGCTTTCTTT. The whole variable domain, remainder taken from reference TRBV5-1 and TRBJ1-1, is KAGVTQTPRYLIKTRGQQVTLSCSPISGHRSVSWYQQTPGQGLQFLFEYFSETQRNKGNFPGRFSGRQFSNSRSEMNVSTLELGDSALYLCASSSTGKTEAFFGQGTRLTVV.